These 7 T cell receptor beta chains were all obtained from the same sample, sequenced in a study of PD-1 blockade in classical Hodgkin lymphoma. Time point noted: newly diagnosed, previously untreated cHL patient sample. Sequencing was performed with immunoSEQ multiplex PCR; in TCRdb, only in-frame clones are kept and a portion is missing. This repertoire shows about 25,000 clones, around 94% found once; its top ten account for around 3.9%. Input material: peripheral blood mononuclear cells (PBMCs). Every receptor here comes from a human donor with classical Hodgkin lymphoma.

J is TRBJ1-4 and V is TRBV5-4; TRBD1 aligns across 7 bases. This CDR3 contains 17 residues. Germline loops: CDR1 SGHNT, CDR2 YYREEE (reference sequence). The trim removed 4 bases at V and 4 bases at J, leaving 13 bases unmatched. The CDR3 DNA is TGTGCCAGCAGCCCAGGGACACAGGGGAGGGGTAATGAAAAACTGTTTTTT. Amino acids: CASSPGTQGRGNEKLFF.

V is TRBV19 and J is TRBJ1-6; a possible D gene is TRBD1 (6 bases). Germline V gene sequence: CDR1 LNHDA, CDR2 SQIVND (reference sequence). The CDR3 is 15 amino acids. With 3 bases removed from V and 7 bases from J, the gap between germline ends came to 13 bases. The CDR3 here is CASSILGGTNSPLHF. The CDR3 nucleotides are TGTGCCAGTAGTATCCTGGGAGGGACAAATTCACCCCTCCACTTT.

In its sample, this clone was seen once. This chain joins TRBV7-2 and TRBJ1-2; weak D call: TRBD1 (5 bases). The V and J ends lost 5 bases and 0 bases respectively, with 16 bases between them. Per the germline V gene, CDR1 is SGHTA and CDR2 is FQGNSA. This CDR3 has 16 residues. CDR3 region: CASSLDGGYSNYGYTF. The CDR3 region has the DNA TGTGCCAGCAGCCTAGACGGGGGGTATTCTAACTATGGCTACACCTTC. Supplemented by reference TRBV7-2 and TRBJ1-2, the full variable domain reads GAGVSQSPSNKVTEKGKDVELRCDPISGHTALYWYRQSLGQGLEFLIYFQGNSAPDKSGLPSDRFSAERTGGSVSTLTIQRTQQEDSAVYLCASSLDGGYSNYGYTFGSGTRLTVV.

This rearrangement joins TRBV19 to TRBJ2-5; D gene uncertain. CDR1 is LNHDA and CDR2 is SQIVND in the germline V gene (reference sequence). Trimming removed 1 base from V and 7 bases from J, with 10 bases in between. The CDR3 runs 13 residues. This CDR3 is CASSIGPWGTQYF. DNA of the CDR3: TGTGCCAGTAGTATAGGGCCCTGGGGGACCCAGTACTTC.

The chain links TRBV10-3 to TRBJ2-2; D is unresolved. Between the trimmed V and J ends, which lost 0 bases and 6 bases, there was a span of 11 bases. CDR1 and CDR2 (germline): ENHRY, SYGVKD. The CDR3 is 15 residues long. This CDR3 reads CAISESNRAAGELFF. Written as DNA, the CDR3 is TGTGCCATCAGTGAGTCGAACCGGGCGGCCGGGGAGCTGTTTTTT.

The gene calls are TRBV9 and TRBJ2-2; D gene ambiguous. Per germline, CDR1 SGDLS and CDR2 YYNGEE. V was shortened by 0 bases and J by 5 bases, with 8 bases between the two germline ends. CDR3 length equals 14 residues. CDR3 bases: TGTGCCAGCAGCGTAGACGGGCTAACCGGGGAGCTGTTTTTT. Amino acid sequence: CASSVDGLTGELFF.

V gene TRBV5-4 combines with J gene TRBJ2-1; 7 bases line up with TRBD2. The CDR3 is made up of 15 amino acids. J gave up 2 bases and V 3 bases, and 5 bases lay outside the gene matches. CDR1 and CDR2 (germline): SGHNT, YYREEE (reference sequence). The CDR3 DNA sequence: TGTGCCAGCAGCTCAGAGCGGGGACCCTACAATGAGCAGTTCTTC. This sequence encodes CASSSERGPYNEQFF.